This T cell receptor beta chain comes out of a study of blood T cells in healthy people across ages. With regard to this clonotype: Its antigen is not known.

CDR3 length: 14 amino acids. Germline CDR1 SQVTM, CDR2 ANQGSEA. V lost 3 bases and J lost 2, with 8 bases in between. The second PCR ran about 7 to 12 cycles with a sample-barcoded 5' primer and J-beta primers. Via MiXCR, TCRdb re-called the 5' RACE reads, giving one row per CDR3 protein. Altogether roughly 500,000 distinct CDR3 sequences are present, about 26% being singletons, with the ten largest covering around a sixth. Whole-study findings and limits: Researchers report that TCR beta diversity correlated strongly with naive T cell percentage.

Sequenced input: blood. J is TRBJ2-6 and V is TRBV29-1; D is uncertain. The receptor comes from an older woman in good health. The CDR3 protein is CSVDRPPGANVLTF. CDR3 bases: TGCAGCGTTGACCGGCCACCTGGGGCCAACGTCCTGACTTTC.